One TCR beta chain is described in this entry. What it binds is unknown. Trimming removed 6 bases from V and 4 bases from J, with 12 bases in between. The CDR3 totals 13 residues. Germline V CDR1 and CDR2: MNHEY, SMNVEV (reference sequence). This entry is derived from a study of blood T cells in healthy people across ages. Next came a second PCR, run for about 7 to 12 cycles, which used a sample-barcoded 5' primer along with a J-beta primer mix. TCRdb called the 5' RACE reads again in MiXCR, with one record for every CDR3 protein. The table includes approximately 1.5 million distinct CDR3 sequences, roughly 43% detected once. General observations from the study: Donor CMV status was unknown, possibly confounding expanded clonotype changes. Considered underestimates were the diversity estimates obtained from one million T cells.

The chain employs TRBV27 and TRBJ1-1; D is ambiguous. The TCR was taken from a woman aged 18-29 years in good health. Source material: blood. This CDR3 reads CASRWALGTEAFF. The CDR3 bases are TGTGCCAGCAGGTGGGCCCTCGGCACTGAAGCTTTCTTT.